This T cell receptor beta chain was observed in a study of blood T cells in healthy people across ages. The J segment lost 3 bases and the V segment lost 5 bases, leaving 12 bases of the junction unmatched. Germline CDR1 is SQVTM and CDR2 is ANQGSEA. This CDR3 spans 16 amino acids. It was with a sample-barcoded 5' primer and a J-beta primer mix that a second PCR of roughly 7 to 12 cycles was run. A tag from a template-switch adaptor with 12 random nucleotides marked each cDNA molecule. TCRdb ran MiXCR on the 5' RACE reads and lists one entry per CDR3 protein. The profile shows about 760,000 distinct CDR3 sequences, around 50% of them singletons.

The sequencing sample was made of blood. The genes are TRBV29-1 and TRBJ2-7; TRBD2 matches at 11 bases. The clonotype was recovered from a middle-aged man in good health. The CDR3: CSVRTGRLAGSYEQYF. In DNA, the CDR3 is TGCAGCGTTCGGACAGGACGACTAGCGGGAAGCTACGAGCAGTACTTC.